The next 32 T cell receptor beta chains were all read from a single sample in a study of blood T cell repertoires in COVID-19 (dated by TCRdb to 2020 to 2022). Library prep was done by the immunoSEQ multiplex PCR assay. Drawn from immuneACCESS, this table holds only the in-frame rearrangements with V and J called that TCRdb kept. Clones are partly lost; checked studies trace under half to an unresolved V gene and leave the rest unexplained. For this sample there are 300,000 or so clones; about 90% appear just once. The ten largest make up roughly 1% of the sample. Sequenced: PBMCs or T cells enriched from blood (not recorded which). The receptors shown here come from a woman aged 30 to 39 who had recovered from COVID-19.

Turning to this clone: This specimen includes other DNA sequences encoding the same CDR3. This chain connects TRBV5-1 to TRBJ2-7; D is perhaps TRBD2 (5 bases). The CDR3 runs 12 residues. Germline values: CDR1 SGHRS, CDR2 YFSETQ. V was shortened by 0 bases and J by 6 bases, with 7 bases between the two germline ends. The CDR3 nucleotides are TGCGCCAGCAGCTTGGCGGGGTCCGAGCAGTACTTC. Protein sequence: CASSLAGSEQYF.

The chain carries TRBV24-1 and TRBJ2-6; perhaps TRBD2 as D (6 bases). There are 20 residues in the CDR3. Trimming took 4 bases from V and 4 from J, leaving 25 bases between them. Germline assignment: CDR1 KGHDR and CDR2 SFDVKD. In DNA, the CDR3 is TGTGCCACCAGTGACGCTAATGCTTGGACCGGAGGGATGGGGGCCAACGTCCTGACTTTC. This encodes CATSDANAWTGGMGANVLTF.

The chain has TRBV7-2 and TRBJ2-7, with 11 positions matching TRBD2. This CDR3 has 16 residues. The trim removed 3 bases at V and 0 bases at J, leaving 4 bases unmatched. Germline CDR1 and CDR2: SGHTA and FQGNSA. DNA of the CDR3: TGTGCCAGCAGCTTCGGACTAGCGGGCAACTCCTACGAGCAGTACTTC. Its translation: CASSFGLAGNSYEQYF.

A single count supports this clone. V and J are TRBV7-7 and TRBJ2-7; TRBD2 is a possible D gene (5 bases). The CDR3 extends over 13 amino acids. Germline loops: CDR1 SSHAT, CDR2 FNYEAQ (reference sequence). The ends were cut back, 0 bases at V and 5 bases at J, with 8 bases in the middle. CDR3 DNA: TGTGCCAGCAGCTTAGCCCAGCGGCACGAGCAGTACTTC. Its protein product is CASSLAQRHEQYF.

The rearrangement uses TRBV10-3 and TRBJ1-5; maybe TRBD1 (6 bases). Trimming cost V 0 bases and J 0 bases, with 12 bases left between them. This CDR3 contains 17 residues. CDR1 is ENHRY and CDR2 is SYGVKD in the germline V gene. Here the CDR3 reads CAISESRQANSNQPQHF. CDR3 DNA: TGTGCCATCAGTGAGTCTCGACAGGCAAATAGCAATCAGCCCCAGCATTTT.

The CDR3 bases are TGTGCCAGCAGTTACGTATCCGTCCTAGCGGGGGAAGAGACCCAGTACTTC. Translating gives CASSYVSVLAGEETQYF. V gene TRBV6-2 or TRBV6-3 combines with J gene TRBJ2-5; 10 positions agree with TRBD2. This CDR3 is built from 17 residues. J lost 3 bases, V lost 2 bases, and 9 bases had no gene match. Germline assignment: CDR1 MNHEY and CDR2 SVGEGT.

The chain is built from TRBV11-2 and TRBJ1-3; tentatively, D is TRBD1 (5 bases). This CDR3 is 17 amino acids long. The V and J ends lost 1 base and 4 bases respectively, with 17 bases between them. Germline V gene data show CDR1 as SGHAT and CDR2 as FQNNGV. CDR3 coding DNA: TGTGCCAGCAGCTTAGTGGGACTGCCCCTCTCCGGAAACACCATATATTTT. Translating gives CASSLVGLPLSGNTIYF.

The rearrangement links TRBV28 to TRBJ2-7, with a weak D call TRBD2 (6 bases). The CDR3 is 15 amino acids. Trimming pared 5 bases from V and 3 bases from J, leaving 17 bases between. Germline loops: CDR1 MDHEN, CDR2 SYDVKM. CDR3 DNA sequence: TGTGCCAGCAGTCCGTCCGGGGGACTCGTCTACGAGCAGTACTTC. Its protein is CASSPSGGLVYEQYF.

V is TRBV7-9 and J is TRBJ1-4, with D unclear. This CDR3 is built from 18 residues. The V gene lost 5 bases and the J gene lost 0 bases, with 19 bases spanning the gap. Germline CDR1 reads SEHNR; CDR2 reads FQNEAQ (reference sequence). The CDR3 loop reads CASSTLRAIPATNEKLFF. The CDR3 DNA reads TGTGCCAGCAGCACGTTGCGAGCAATCCCTGCAACTAATGAAAAACTGTTTTTT.

V usage is TRBV5-6 and J usage is TRBJ1-5; D may be TRBD1 (5 bases). This CDR3 is built from 14 residues. The germline CDR1 and CDR2 sequences are SGHDT and YYEEEE. The V end was cut by 6 bases, the J end by 3 bases, with 13 bases between. The CDR3 here is CASTVQGFNQPQHF. CDR3 bases: TGTGCCAGCACGGTGCAGGGCTTCAATCAGCCCCAGCATTTT.

The J gene is TRBJ2-1, the V gene TRBV12-5, with TRBD2 identical over 13 bases. From germline, CDR1 is LGHNT and CDR2 FRNRAP. Trimming took 5 bases from V and 8 from J; bases not matched to a gene: 18. This CDR3 is built from 19 residues. The CDR3 here is CASGQKFTSGGARSDEQFF. As DNA, the CDR3 is TGTGCTAGTGGTCAAAAATTCACTAGCGGGGGGGCCCGTAGCGATGAGCAGTTCTTC. Supplemented by reference TRBV12-5 and TRBJ2-1, the full variable domain reads DARVTQTPRHKVTEMGQEVTMRCQPILGHNTVFWYRQTMMQGLELLAYFRNRAPLDDSGMPKDRFSAEMPDATLATLKIQPSEPRDSAVYFCASGQKFTSGGARSDEQFFGPGTRLTVL.

V is TRBV21-1 and J is TRBJ2-2; TRBD1, the table's D call, was not compared with the DNA. TRBV21-1 is termed a pseudogene. This CDR3 spans 16 amino acids. The CDR3, as DNA: TGTGCCAGCAGCAAAGTACCAGGGATGAACACCGGGGAGCTGTTTTTT. Residues: CASSKVPGMNTGELFF.

CDR3 DNA: TGTGCCAGCAGTGAAAAATACAGGGATCTGCAGTTCTTC. Protein: CASSEKYRDLQFF. The chain recombines TRBV6-1 with TRBJ2-1, with a weak D call TRBD1 (6 bases). The CDR3 totals 13 residues. Germline V gene sequence: CDR1 MNHNS, CDR2 SASEGT. V was clipped by 2 bases and J by 12 bases, with 14 bases between them.

J is TRBJ1-3 and V is TRBV30, with 9 nucleotides matching TRBD1. V lost 7 bases to trimming and J lost 2 bases; unmatched junction nucleotides: 18. CDR1 and CDR2 from the germline V gene are GTSNPN and SVGIG (reference sequence). The CDR3 is made up of 18 amino acids. CDR3 sequence reads: CASSPGQGLLAPGNTIYF. Here the CDR3 DNA reads TGTGCCTCCTCGCCGGGACAGGGCCTCCTCGCGCCTGGAAACACCATATATTTT.

This clone was seen only once. The rearrangement uses TRBV5-1 and TRBJ2-5; tentative D call: TRBD2 (7 bases). The CDR3 loop spans 12 amino acids. The germline gives CDR1 SGHRS, CDR2 YFSETQ. Trimming removed 4 bases from V and 9 bases from J, with 13 bases in between. In nucleotides, the CDR3 is TGCGCCAGCAGCCTGACCGGGGGGCCCCAGTACTTC. Residues: CASSLTGGPQYF.

The chain's CDR3 is CASRWTGDSQETQYF. The CDR3 bases are TGTGCCAGCAGATGGACAGGCGACTCCCAAGAGACCCAGTACTTC. This chain connects TRBV5-6 to TRBJ2-5, with TRBD1 identical over 7 bases. Germline CDR1 reads SGHDT; CDR2 reads YYEEEE. V shed 5 bases, J shed 1 base, and the junction held 8 bases outside the gene matches. CDR3 size: 15 residues.

This sequence joins TRBV3-1 (or the pseudogene TRBV3-2) and TRBJ1-2; a weak D match, TRBD1 (5 bases). Germline CDR1 and CDR2: LGHDT and YNNKEL (reference sequence). The V and J ends lost 4 bases and 4 bases respectively, with 13 bases between them. This CDR3 has 14 residues. The CDR3: CASSRGDGLYGYTF. The CDR3 coding sequence is TGTGCCAGCAGCCGGGGGGACGGGCTCTATGGCTACACCTTC.

This clone was recorded at least ten times. Other DNA sequences within the sample encode an identical CDR3. The V and J genes are TRBV19 and TRBJ2-5; 10 bases are shared with TRBD1. Germline-derived CDR1 and CDR2 are LNHDA and SQIVND (reference sequence). V lost 1 base and J lost 4; bases outside the gene matches: 0. The CDR3 runs to 14 residues. The CDR3 coding sequence is TGTGCCAGTAGTATAGGACAGGGGGCAGAGACCCAGTACTTC. Residues: CASSIGQGAETQYF.

J is TRBJ1-2 and V is TRBV3-1 (or the pseudogene TRBV3-2), with a possible D match to TRBD1 (5 bases). The germline V gene has CDR1 LGHDT and CDR2 YNNKEL (reference sequence). V was clipped by 5 bases and J by 8 bases, with 12 bases between them. This CDR3 has 12 residues. The CDR3 loop reads CASSVDRDGYTF. The CDR3 DNA reads as TGTGCCAGCAGCGTTGACAGAGACGGCTACACCTTC.

This chain links TRBV20-1 with TRBJ2-7; D possibly corresponds to TRBD2 (6 bases). Germline values: CDR1 DFQATT, CDR2 SNEGSKA (reference sequence). This CDR3 has 11 amino acids. The ends were cut back, 6 bases at V and 6 bases at J, with 12 bases in the middle. CDR3 sequence (DNA): TGCAGTGCCGCGGGACGAGGCGAGCAGTACTTC. The encoded protein is CSAAGRGEQYF.

V gene TRBV5-1 combines with J gene TRBJ2-2; 9 nucleotides agree with TRBD2. The CDR3 sequence is 16 residues long. V was clipped by 2 bases and J by 2 bases; unmatched bases: 4. Germline V lookup: CDR1 SGHRS, CDR2 YFSETQ. The CDR3 coding sequence is TGCGCCAGCAGCTTAGGTAGCGGGGGCAACACCGGGGAGCTGTTTTTT. Protein product: CASSLGSGGNTGELFF.

The chain recombines TRBV4-3 with TRBJ2-2; TRBD2 might be the D (5 bases). Germline V CDR1 and CDR2: LGHNA, YSLEER. CDR3 length equals 16 residues. Trimming removed 0 bases at V and 3 bases at J, with 11 bases between. This CDR3 reads CASSQDEGVDTGELFF. CDR3 DNA: TGCGCCAGCAGCCAAGATGAGGGTGTTGACACCGGGGAGCTGTTTTTT.

In this sample, this clone turned up once. This chain links TRBV11-3 with TRBJ2-2; possibly TRBD1 for D (6 bases). Germline V gives CDR1 SGHNT, CDR2 YENEEA. V lost 5 bases and J 5 bases, leaving 21 bases between the germline ends. The length of the CDR3 is 17 residues. Here the CDR3 DNA reads TGTGCCAGCAGCATCTCGGACAGAACGGCTATAACCGGGGAGCTGTTTTTT. Translated: CASSISDRTAITGELFF.

This sequence joins TRBV5-1 and TRBJ1-1; D is possibly TRBD1 (6 bases). V lost 3 bases and J lost 2, with 11 bases in between. The CDR3 is 14 residues long. CDR1 is SGHRS and CDR2 is YFSETQ in the germline V gene. For the CDR3, the DNA is TGCGCCAGCAGCTCAACAGGGTCCAACACTGAAGCTTTCTTT. Translating gives CASSSTGSNTEAFF.

The chain couples TRBV7-2 to TRBJ1-2; TRBD1 agrees at 8 bases. The ends lost 4 bases at V and 2 bases at J; junction bases unmatched: 6. CDR1 and CDR2 (germline): SGHTA, FQGNSA. CDR3 length equals 15 residues. The CDR3 loop is CASSSRQGANYGYTF. DNA of the CDR3: TGTGCCAGCAGCTCCCGTCAGGGGGCGAACTATGGCTACACCTTC.

This clone is medium-sized (0.01 to 0.1%). The chain joins TRBV11-2 to TRBJ1-1; 8 bases line up with TRBD1. The CDR3 loop spans 17 amino acids. V dropped 4 bases and J dropped 0; count of bases not matched to a gene: 10. The V gene's germline CDR1 is SGHAT and CDR2 FQNNGV. In nucleotides, the CDR3 is TGTGCCAGCAGCTCCGAATCGGGGACAGGCATGAACACTGAAGCTTTCTTT. Translated, it gives CASSSESGTGMNTEAFF.

This chain uses TRBV3-1 (or the pseudogene TRBV3-2) with TRBJ1-2; 7 bases fit TRBD1. The germline gives CDR1 LGHDT, CDR2 YNNKEL (reference sequence). Unmatched junction bases numbered 5, after V lost 3 bases and J lost 7 bases. The CDR3 sequence is 13 residues long. The CDR3 here is CASSHRQGSGYTF. DNA of the CDR3: TGTGCCAGCAGCCACAGACAGGGTAGTGGCTACACCTTC.

The chain is built from TRBV10-3 and TRBJ2-7; D might be TRBD1 (6 bases). CDR3 length: 14 residues. Germline CDR1 reads ENHRY; CDR2 reads SYGVKD. The V end lost 0 bases, the J end lost 5 bases, and 11 bases lay between the germline ends. DNA for the CDR3: TGTGCCATCAGTGAGTCGACAGGTGGGGACGAGCAGTACTTC. Protein: CAISESTGGDEQYF.

This clone occurred once. The gene calls are TRBV4-1 and TRBJ1-3, with 10 bases lining up with TRBD1. The germline V gene encodes CDR1 MGHRA and CDR2 YSYEKL. V was pared by 0 bases and J by 4 bases, with 6 bases of the junction left unmatched. There are 17 residues in the CDR3. The CDR3 sequence is CASSQEDRGYSGNTIYF. The CDR3 DNA is TGCGCCAGCAGCCAAGAGGACAGGGGGTACTCAGGAAACACCATATATTTT.

This rearrangement joins TRBV11-2 to TRBJ2-3, with TRBD2 matching over 8 bases. V lost 1 base, J lost 2 bases, and 2 bases stayed unmatched. Looked up from germline, CDR1 is SGHAT and CDR2 is FQNNGV. The CDR3 runs 15 residues. This CDR3 is CASSLGGGPTDTQYF. CDR3 nucleotides: TGTGCCAGCAGCTTAGGCGGGGGGCCCACAGATACGCAGTATTTT.

The V gene is TRBV19, the J gene TRBJ2-7; D may be TRBD1 (5 bases). The germline V gene has CDR1 LNHDA and CDR2 SQIVND (reference sequence). The CDR3 runs to 13 residues. V was clipped by 3 bases and J by 5 bases, with 11 bases between them. The CDR3 reads CASSIQGSHEQYF. The CDR3, as DNA: TGTGCCAGTAGTATCCAGGGTTCTCACGAGCAGTACTTC.

This rearrangement joins TRBV6-2 or TRBV6-3 to TRBJ1-5; 9 bases fit TRBD1. The CDR3 is 17 residues long. CDR1 is MNHEY, CDR2 SVGEGT, per germline. With V trimmed by 4 bases and J by 1 base, 8 bases remained unmatched. The CDR3 loop reads CASSSLRDRVSNQPQHF. CDR3 bases: TGTGCCAGCAGTTCCCTCCGGGACAGGGTAAGCAATCAGCCCCAGCATTTT.